The T cell receptor beta chain described here comes from a study of CXCR3-negative and CXCR3-positive naive CD8 T cells. Notes on the study in general: Whereas both naive subsets had comparably high diversity, memory CD8+ cells had much lower diversity.

About this clonotype itself: Its antigen is not known.

The CDR3 loop spans 14 amino acids. In germline, CDR1 is SGDLS, CDR2 YYNGEE. CD45RO-CCR7+CD27+CD95- was the phenotype of naive CD8+ T cells. With UMI labels, 5' RACE was used to prepare the TRB cDNA libraries. TCRdb reworked the 5' RACE reads into one entry per CDR3 protein, no DNA. The table for this sample gives 100,000 to 150,000 distinct CDR3 sequences. Sequencing was done on a sample of naive CXCR3- CD8+ T cells from blood. Subset indicated: CD45RO-CCR7+CD27+CD95- naive CD8+ T cells lacking CXCR3 (TNR3-). This chain links TRBV9 with TRBJ1-2; the TRBD1 assignment by TCRdb is unverifiable without DNA. This sequence originates from a human donor in good health. Some clones in this sample may be carry-over from other donors' samples. The CDR3 sequence: CASSVDDRGYGYTF.